The subject of this entry is one T cell receptor beta chain. Its specificity is not known. Per germline, CDR1 LGHDT and CDR2 YNNKEL (reference sequence). This CDR3 is built from 13 residues. V dropped 1 base and J dropped 8 bases, with 8 bases sitting between them. The data derive from a study of T-cell memory formation after mild COVID-19. Study-wide findings and caveats: The study detected some responding clones in pre-infection memory, suggesting cross-reactive memory joined.

TCRdb independently ran MiXCR on the 5' RACE reads; one entry per CDR3 protein. The data hold around 450,000 distinct CDR3 sequences, with approximately 24% observed a single time. The clonotype was recovered from an adult woman who had mild COVID-19 (a few samples of this study predate the infection). Cell type and time point are not known. This chain links TRBV3-1 with TRBJ2-2; D gene ambiguous. What was sequenced was PBMCs or a T cell subset sorted from them (not recorded which). The CDR3 DNA reads TGTGCCAGCAGCCAAGTGACTGCGGGGGAGCTGTTTTTT. It translates to CASSQVTAGELFF.